The 3 T cell receptor beta chains in this list originate from one sample, sequenced in a study of T-cell reconstitution after alpha-beta-depleted transplantation in children. A library of TCRbeta sequences, prepared with unique molecular identifiers, was generated. One entry per CDR3 protein results from TCRdb running MiXCR on the PCR reads. The repertoire holds approximately 800,000 distinct CDR3 sequences, with 16% as singletons. The sample consisted of PBMCs, mostly from graft donor cells, taken 360 days after TCRalphabeta/CD19-depleted stem cell transplant. The receptors come from a male patient aged 5 to 17 who had a stem cell transplant for acute lymphoblastic leukemia, so the T cells may come from the graft donor.

A single count supports this clonotype. V gene TRBV24-1 combines with J gene TRBJ2-3, with a tentative D call TRBD2 (6 bases). Per the germline V gene, CDR1 is KGHDR and CDR2 is SFDVKD. Trimming cost V 3 bases and J 11 bases, with 14 bases left between them. The CDR3 extends over 13 amino acids. CDR3 sequence reads: CATSDGSGTLQYF. The CDR3 nucleotides are TGTGCCACCAGTGATGGCTCCGGGACTTTGCAGTATTTT.

As to this clonotype: This CDR3 fails to terminate in the conserved phenylalanine or tryptophan, so it likely reflects a read error. For the CDR3, the DNA is TGTGCCAGCAGCCAAGATCCGGTAGCGGGGTGGAAGGAGACCCAGTACTGC. It yields the protein CASSQDPVAGWKETQYC. V usage is TRBV3-1 and J usage is TRBJ2-5; 8 bases match TRBD2. CDR3 length equals 17 residues. V gave up 0 bases and J gave up 5 bases; unmatched junction bases: 11. The germline V gene has CDR1 LGHDT and CDR2 YNNKEL (reference sequence).

The J gene is TRBJ2-7, the V gene TRBV19, with D possibly matching TRBD2 (5 bases). V was pared by 3 bases and J by 1 base, with 16 bases between. The germline gives CDR1 LNHDA, CDR2 SQIVND (reference sequence). This CDR3 comprises 16 residues. The CDR3 reads CASSISGVSPSYEQYF. CDR3 in DNA: TGTGCCAGTAGTATCAGCGGAGTTTCCCCATCCTACGAGCAGTACTTC.